This TCR beta chain was identified during a study of cytomegalovirus exposure and HLA in healthy donors. About this clone itself: What it binds is not known.

The study's findings and limits: Sequencing likely produced, as an artifact, a cluster of highly shared sequence variants.

The V gene's germline CDR1 is SQVTM and CDR2 ANQGSEA. This CDR3 spans 14 amino acids. Trimming removed 6 bases from V and 0 bases from J; junction bases left unmatched: 5. Both 60 Vbeta primers and 13 Jbeta primers went into the PCR. Clones were read by immunoSEQ multiplex PCR, and TCRdb kept only the in-frame ones, dropping some. Of hundreds of thousands of clones detected, 70% to 80% appear once; the ten largest clones hold roughly 2.5%. Sequenced: PBMCs. This chain joins TRBV29-1 and TRBJ1-2, with 9 bases identical to TRBD1. This sequence was found in a woman aged 60 to 75 in good health and CMV-seropositive. CDR3 sequence (DNA): TGCAGCGTCCGAAGACAGGGGGCTAACTATGGCTACACCTTC. Amino acids: CSVRRQGANYGYTF.